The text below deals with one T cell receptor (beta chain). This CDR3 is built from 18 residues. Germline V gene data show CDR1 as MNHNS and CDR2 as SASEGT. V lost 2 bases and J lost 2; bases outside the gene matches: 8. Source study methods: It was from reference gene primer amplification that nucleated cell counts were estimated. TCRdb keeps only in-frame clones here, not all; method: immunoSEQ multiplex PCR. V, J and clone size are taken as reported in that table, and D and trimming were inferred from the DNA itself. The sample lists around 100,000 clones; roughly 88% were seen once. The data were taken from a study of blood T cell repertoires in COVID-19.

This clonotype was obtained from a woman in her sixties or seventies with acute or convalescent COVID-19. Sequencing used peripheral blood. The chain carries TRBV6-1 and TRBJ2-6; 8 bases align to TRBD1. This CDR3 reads CASSETQGASAGANVLTF. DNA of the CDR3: TGTGCCAGCAGTGAAACGCAGGGGGCCAGTGCTGGGGCCAACGTCCTGACTTTC.